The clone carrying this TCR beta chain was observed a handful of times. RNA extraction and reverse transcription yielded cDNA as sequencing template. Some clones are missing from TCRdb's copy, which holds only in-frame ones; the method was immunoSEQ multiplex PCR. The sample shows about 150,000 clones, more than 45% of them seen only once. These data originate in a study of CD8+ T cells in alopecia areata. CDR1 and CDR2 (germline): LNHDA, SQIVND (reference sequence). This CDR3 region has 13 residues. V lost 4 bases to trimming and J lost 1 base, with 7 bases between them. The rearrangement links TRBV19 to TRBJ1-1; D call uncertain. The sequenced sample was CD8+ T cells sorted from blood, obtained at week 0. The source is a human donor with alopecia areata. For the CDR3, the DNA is TGTGCCAGTAGTACGACACCGAACACTGAAGCTTTCTTT. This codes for CASSTTPNTEAFF.